This T cell receptor beta chain was profiled in a study of molecular identifiers for immune sequencing clone quantification. The study's findings and limits: Whereas clones above 20 RNA copies held under 1% of naive-cell molecules, they held over 97% of effector molecules.

Looked up from germline, CDR1 is SEHNR and CDR2 is FQNEAQ (reference sequence). This CDR3 has 15 amino acids. J lost 1 base, V lost 5 bases, and 7 bases had no gene match. TCRdb analysed the PCR reads with MiXCR anew, one entry per CDR3 protein. Among about half a million distinct CDR3 sequences, about 25% were seen once, and the ten largest hold under 0.85%. This clonotype was detected many times. What it binds is not known. The sample comprised naive CD8+ T cells from blood, with Jurkat cell RNA spiked in. As for subset: FACS-sorted CD8+CD4-CCR7+CD45RA+ naive T cells. The chain is built from TRBV7-9 and TRBJ1-1; TRBD1 matches at 7 bases. This TCR was recovered from a human donor in good health. Some libraries in this study had Jurkat cell RNA spiked in. DNA of the CDR3: TGTGCCAGCAGCCCGGCCGGGACAGAGAACACTGAAGCTTTCTTT. It yields the protein CASSPAGTENTEAFF.